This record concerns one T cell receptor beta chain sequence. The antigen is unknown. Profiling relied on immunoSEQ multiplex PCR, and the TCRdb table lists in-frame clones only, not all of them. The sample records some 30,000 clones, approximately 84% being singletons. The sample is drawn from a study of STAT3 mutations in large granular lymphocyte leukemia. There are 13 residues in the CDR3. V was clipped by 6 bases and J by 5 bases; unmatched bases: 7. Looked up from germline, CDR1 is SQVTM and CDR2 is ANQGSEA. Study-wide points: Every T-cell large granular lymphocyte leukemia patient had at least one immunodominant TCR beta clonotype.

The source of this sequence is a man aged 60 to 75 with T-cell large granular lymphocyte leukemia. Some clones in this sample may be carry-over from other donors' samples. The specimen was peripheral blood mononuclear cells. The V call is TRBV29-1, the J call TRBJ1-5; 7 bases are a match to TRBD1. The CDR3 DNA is TGCAGCGTAGCGACAGGGCAGCATCAGCCCCAGCATTTT. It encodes CSVATGQHQPQHF.